One sample yielded the 29 T cell receptor beta chains listed below, sequenced in a study of response to subunit inactivated influenza vaccine. MiXCR was run by TCRdb on the RT-PCR reads, yielding one entry per CDR3 protein. The data show roughly 570,000 distinct CDR3 sequences, 14% seen once. Sequenced here: PBMCs from blood, sampled 11 to 12 days after vaccination. These TCRs come from a man between 50 and 59 years old who received an inactivated influenza vaccine.

This chain joins TRBV24-1 and TRBJ2-1; no clear D gene. The CDR3 runs to 14 residues. Germline lookup yields CDR1 KGHDR and CDR2 SFDVKD. The V end lost 7 bases, the J end lost 0 bases, and 9 bases lay between the germline ends. This CDR3 reads CATSRPSSYNEQFF. As DNA, the CDR3 is TGTGCCACCAGCCGCCCGAGCTCCTACAATGAGCAGTTCTTC.

This clonotype has a count of ten or more. The rearrangement uses TRBV28 and TRBJ2-3; 9 nucleotides match TRBD1. The trim removed 5 bases at V and 5 bases at J, leaving 8 bases unmatched. The CDR3 contains 15 residues. From germline, CDR1 is MDHEN and CDR2 SYDVKM. CDR3 DNA: TGTGCCAGCAGTGCCGGGGGACAGGGAGGAGATACGCAGTATTTT. Translation: CASSAGGQGGDTQYF.

The chain combines TRBV10-3 with TRBJ2-2; the match to TRBD1 covers 9 bases. Trimming at V came to 2 bases and at J to 7 bases, leaving 5 bases not matched to a gene. CDR1 is ENHRY, CDR2 SYGVKD, per germline. The CDR3 runs to 15 residues. CDR3 amino acids: CAISENTGGIGELFF. Here the CDR3 DNA reads TGTGCCATCAGTGAGAACACAGGGGGCATCGGGGAGCTGTTTTTT.

This clonotype was observed a handful of times. J is TRBJ1-3 and V is TRBV7-2; TRBD1 is a possible D gene (5 bases). CDR3 length: 14 residues. The V end was cut by 7 bases, the J end by 9 bases, with 19 bases between. Germline lookup yields CDR1 SGHTA and CDR2 FQGNSA. The CDR3 sequence is CASILTGGGGTIYF. The CDR3 coding sequence is TGTGCCAGCATCCTCACCGGGGGTGGGGGCACCATATATTTT.

The DNA for the CDR3 is TGTGCCAGCAGCCAAGAGCGGCAGCAGAAGCAAGAGACCCAGTACTTC. As protein: CASSQERQQKQETQYF. The chain has TRBV3-1 and TRBJ2-5; D is unresolved. V was trimmed by 0 bases and J by 2 bases, leaving 13 bases between them. From germline, CDR1 is LGHDT and CDR2 YNNKEL (reference sequence). The CDR3 loop spans 16 amino acids.

Turning to this clonotype: A junction boundary mismatches the germline segment, possibly from a read error. V usage is TRBV5-1 and J usage is TRBJ2-1; TRBD2 matches 8 bases. Germline V gives CDR1 SGHRS, CDR2 YFSETQ. There are 14 residues in the CDR3. The CDR3: CAGSNREGRNEQFF. The CDR3 DNA sequence: TGCGCCGGCAGCAACCGGGAGGGTAGAAATGAGCAGTTCTTC.

This clonotype was picked up a small number of times. The CDR3 sequence is CASSLNGGGIRRDTQYF. In DNA form, the CDR3 reads TGTGCCAGCAGCTTAAATGGCGGGGGCATTAGAAGAGATACGCAGTATTTT. The rearrangement links TRBV7-2 to TRBJ2-3, with a weak D call TRBD2 (7 bases). The CDR3 has 17 amino acids. The germline V and J ends were trimmed by 2 bases and 5 bases, with 20 bases remaining between them. Germline V gene sequence: CDR1 SGHTA, CDR2 FQGNSA.

The sample holds a few counts of this clonotype. V and J are TRBV5-1 and TRBJ1-5; D unresolved. CDR1 SGHRS and CDR2 YFSETQ come from the germline V gene. This CDR3 is 13 amino acids long. Trimming cost V 3 bases and J 7 bases, with 11 bases left between them. The CDR3 nucleotides are TGCGCCAGCAGCTCCCAATTGGGGCAGCCCCAGCATTTT. Translating it yields CASSSQLGQPQHF.

This rearrangement joins TRBV18 to TRBJ2-1; D gene uncertain. Trimming left V 2 bases short and J 7 bases short, with 6 bases between. Germline V lookup: CDR1 KGHSH, CDR2 LQKENI. The CDR3 runs to 12 residues. CDR3 bases: TGTGCCAGCTCACCAAGTCAGAATGAGCAGTTCTTC. Amino acids: CASSPSQNEQFF.

This sequence joins TRBV7-9 and TRBJ2-1; TRBD2 matches at 14 bases. Germline V gives CDR1 SEHNR, CDR2 FQNEAQ (reference sequence). Trimming at V came to 5 bases and at J to 7 bases, leaving 7 bases not matched to a gene. The CDR3 contains 16 residues. CDR3 nucleotides: TGTGCCAGCAGCAAGGGACTAGCGGGAGAGGTAAATGAGCAGTTCTTC. Its protein is CASSKGLAGEVNEQFF.

The chain recombines TRBV5-1 with TRBJ1-4; D gene ambiguous. The V and J ends lost 5 bases and 2 bases respectively, with 10 bases between them. Germline CDR1 SGHRS, CDR2 YFSETQ. CDR3 length: 14 residues. Written as DNA, the CDR3 is TGCGCCAGCAGTTCCGTGGGCACTAATGAAAAACTGTTTTTT. This codes for CASSSVGTNEKLFF.

This clonotype turned up a few times. The gene calls are TRBV11-2 and TRBJ2-5; a weak D match, TRBD2 (5 bases). Trimming cost V 1 base and J 1 base, with 10 bases left between them. The CDR3 extends over 15 amino acids. CDR1 and CDR2 from the germline V gene are SGHAT and FQNNGV. The CDR3 DNA follows: TGTGCCAGCAGCTTAGTTGGGAGAACCCAAGAGACCCAGTACTTC. Encoded protein: CASSLVGRTQETQYF.

This clonotype was picked up many times. This chain uses TRBV25-1 with TRBJ2-3, with 7 bases aligning to TRBD2. The CDR3 is made up of 15 amino acids. The germline gives CDR1 MGHDK, CDR2 SYGVNS. Trimming at V came to 4 bases and at J to 4 bases, leaving 8 bases not matched to a gene. The CDR3 here is CASSVGRAAADTQYF. CDR3 DNA sequence: TGTGCCAGCAGTGTGGGGAGGGCCGCGGCAGATACGCAGTATTTT. The variable domain in full, completed from reference TRBV25-1 and TRBJ2-3, reads EADIYQTPRYLVIGTGKKITLECSQTMGHDKMYWYQQDPGMELHLIHYSYGVNSTEKGDLSSESTVSRIRTEHFPLTLESARPSHTSQYLCASSVGRAAADTQYFGPGTRLTVL.

This clonotype appeared many times. The chain recombines TRBV11-3 with TRBJ1-1; 8 positions agree with TRBD1. V was clipped by 5 bases and J by 4 bases; unmatched bases: 3. Germline V gene sequence: CDR1 SGHNT, CDR2 YENEEA. The CDR3 runs 13 residues. CDR3 sequence reads: CASSATGGTEAFF. CDR3 DNA sequence: TGTGCCAGCAGCGCCACAGGGGGCACTGAAGCTTTCTTT.

The chain employs TRBV29-1 and TRBJ2-1; 15 bases map to TRBD2. This CDR3 is built from 15 residues. V dropped 4 bases and J dropped 7; count of bases not matched to a gene: 5. Germline values: CDR1 SQVTM, CDR2 ANQGSEA. DNA of the CDR3: TGCAGCGTTGGTATTGGGACTAGCGGGGGGAATGAGCAGTTCTTC. This encodes CSVGIGTSGGNEQFF.

J is TRBJ2-7 and V is TRBV3-1, with D unclear. The CDR3 length is 13 residues. Germline V lookup: CDR1 LGHDT, CDR2 YNNKEL (reference sequence). Trimming left V 0 bases short and J 6 bases short, with 9 bases between. Here the CDR3 reads CASSQDHTSEQYF. The CDR3 coding sequence is TGTGCCAGCAGCCAAGATCACACCTCCGAGCAGTACTTC.

The chain links TRBV7-2 to TRBJ2-5; D not resolved. This CDR3 is 12 amino acids long. V lost 3 bases and J lost 5, with 7 bases in between. Per germline, CDR1 SGHTA and CDR2 FQGNSA. Written as DNA, the CDR3 is TGTGCCAGCAGCTTTGTATCCGAGACCCAGTACTTC. It translates to CASSFVSETQYF.

This clonotype showed up many times. V gene TRBV5-1 combines with J gene TRBJ2-5, with TRBD2 matching over 8 bases. Germline V gene sequence: CDR1 SGHRS, CDR2 YFSETQ. The trim removed 1 base at V and 1 base at J, leaving 6 bases unmatched. CDR3 length: 16 residues. This CDR3 reads CASSLNAGGPQETQYF. The CDR3 nucleotides read TGCGCCAGCAGCTTGAACGCGGGGGGTCCCCAAGAGACCCAGTACTTC.

In this sample, this clonotype turned up a few times. The gene calls are TRBV12-3 or TRBV12-4 and TRBJ1-2, with D possibly matching TRBD1 (5 bases). This CDR3 is built from 15 residues. V gave up 4 bases and J gave up 6 bases, with 18 bases separating them. CDR3 sequence (DNA): TGTGCCAGCAGTTCGGCCGGGACCCCACTTCATGGCTACACCTTC. This encodes CASSSAGTPLHGYTF.

This clonotype was seen a handful of times. Here the CDR3 reads CASSSRGHGANYGYTF. The CDR3 bases are TGTGCCAGTAGTTCCAGAGGACATGGAGCTAACTATGGCTACACCTTC. J is TRBJ1-2 and V is TRBV19, with D perhaps matching TRBD1 (5 bases). The CDR3 runs to 16 residues. Germline assignment: CDR1 LNHDA and CDR2 SQIVND (reference sequence). Trimming took 5 bases from V and 0 from J, leaving 16 bases between them.

This clonotype came up a few times. The rearrangement uses TRBV9 and TRBJ2-7; 12 positions agree with TRBD2. This CDR3 spans 16 amino acids. Trimming cost V 2 bases and J 7 bases; bases outside gene matches: 10. CDR1 and CDR2 from the germline V gene are SGDLS and YYNGEE. CDR3 bases: TGTGCCAGCAGCGTCGATCCTAGCGGGGGGGCAAGAGAGCAGTACTTC. This sequence encodes CASSVDPSGGAREQYF.

The chain uses TRBV11-2 and TRBJ2-5; D is perhaps TRBD1 (6 bases). The CDR3 has 16 residues. Trimming removed 7 bases from V and 2 bases from J, with 20 bases in between. Germline lookup yields CDR1 SGHAT and CDR2 FQNNGV. The chain's CDR3 is CASTPRGGRIQETQYF. Here the CDR3 DNA reads TGTGCCAGCACCCCCCGAGGGGGACGTATACAAGAGACCCAGTACTTC.

This chain joins TRBV5-1 and TRBJ2-1, with D unresolved. With 4 bases removed from V and 6 bases from J, the gap between germline ends came to 14 bases. This CDR3 contains 14 residues. CDR1 and CDR2 (germline): SGHRS, YFSETQ. CDR3 nucleotides: TGCGCCAGCAGCCCGCGGAGCCTAGGCAATGAGCAGTTCTTC. Protein: CASSPRSLGNEQFF.

This chain uses TRBV27 with TRBJ2-3, with D possibly being TRBD1 (7 bases). Looked up from germline, CDR1 is MNHEY and CDR2 is SMNVEV (reference sequence). The V and J ends lost 2 bases and 0 bases respectively, with 18 bases between them. CDR3 length equals 18 residues. The CDR3 region is CASSLLDQGGPSTDTQYF. The CDR3, as DNA: TGTGCCAGCAGTTTACTGGATCAGGGGGGTCCTAGCACAGATACGCAGTATTTT.

The chain carries TRBV18 and TRBJ2-7; D is uncertain. The V and J ends lost 0 bases and 5 bases respectively, with 8 bases between them. CDR3 length: 13 amino acids. Germline V gives CDR1 KGHSH, CDR2 LQKENI. This chain's CDR3 is CASSPPGEDEQYF. CDR3 in DNA: TGTGCCAGCTCACCACCGGGCGAAGACGAGCAGTACTTC. The full variable domain, in which reference TRBV18 and TRBJ2-7 provide the parts outside the CDR3, is NAGVMQNPRHLVRRRGQEARLRCSPMKGHSHVYWYRQLPEEGLKFMVYLQKENIIDESGMPKERFSAEFPKEGPSILRIQQVVRGDSAAYFCASSPPGEDEQYFGPGTRLTVT.

J is TRBJ2-3 and V is TRBV28; D is perhaps TRBD2 (6 bases). The length of the CDR3 is 15 residues. The germline CDR1 and CDR2 sequences are MDHEN and SYDVKM. Trimming shortened V by 3 bases and J by 2 bases, and 12 bases separated the two germline ends. Written as DNA, the CDR3 is TGTGCCAGCAGTTTGTCGCGGGGCCCCACAGATACGCAGTATTTT. Translating it yields CASSLSRGPTDTQYF.

A few counts support this clonotype. J is TRBJ1-6 and V is TRBV3-1; unclear D gene. The V end was cut by 1 base, the J end by 9 bases, with 7 bases between. This CDR3 is built from 13 residues. Germline lookup yields CDR1 LGHDT and CDR2 YNNKEL (reference sequence). CDR3 loop: CASSQGWGSPLHF. In nucleotides, the CDR3 is TGTGCCAGCAGCCAAGGTTGGGGTTCACCCCTCCACTTT. Complete variable domain (other parts from reference TRBV3-1 and TRBJ1-6): DTAVSQTPKYLVTQMGNDKSIKCEQNLGHDTMYWYKQDSKKFLKIMFSYNNKELIINETVPNRFSPKSPDKAHLNLHINSLELGDSAVYFCASSQGWGSPLHFGNGTRLTVT.

This rearrangement joins TRBV21-1 to TRBJ2-2; the table's D call of TRBD1 was not tested on the DNA. TRBV21-1 is a recognized pseudogene. This CDR3 region has 17 residues. CDR3 protein: CASSRKGINLNTGELFF. The CDR3 DNA follows: TGTGCCAGCAGCCGCAAGGGGATCAACTTGAACACCGGGGAGCTGTTTTTT.

The chain joins TRBV7-3 to TRBJ2-5; TRBD2 is a possible D gene (5 bases). The CDR3 spans 14 residues. The V and J ends lost 5 bases and 7 bases respectively, with 17 bases between them. Germline-derived CDR1 and CDR2 are SGHTA and FQGTGA. CDR3 region: CASSPGAVLGTQYF. The CDR3 DNA sequence: TGTGCCAGCAGCCCAGGAGCGGTCCTCGGGACCCAGTACTTC.